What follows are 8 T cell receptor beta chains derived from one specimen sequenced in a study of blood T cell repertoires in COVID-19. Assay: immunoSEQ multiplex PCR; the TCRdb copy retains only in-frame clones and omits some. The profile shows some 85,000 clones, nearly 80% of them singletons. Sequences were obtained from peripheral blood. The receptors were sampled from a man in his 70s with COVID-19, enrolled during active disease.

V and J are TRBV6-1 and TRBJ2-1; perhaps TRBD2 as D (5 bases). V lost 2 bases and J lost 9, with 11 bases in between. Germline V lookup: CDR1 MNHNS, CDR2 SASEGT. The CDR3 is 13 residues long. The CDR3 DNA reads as TGTGCCAGCAGTGAATCCGGACGGGGTGAGCAGTTCTTC. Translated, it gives CASSESGRGEQFF.

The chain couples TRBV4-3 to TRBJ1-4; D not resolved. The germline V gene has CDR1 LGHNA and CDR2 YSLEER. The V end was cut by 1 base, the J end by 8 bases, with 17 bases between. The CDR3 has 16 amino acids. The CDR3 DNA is TGCGCCAGCAGCCAAGGCCAATGGAGGGTTGGCGAAAAACTGTTTTTT. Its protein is CASSQGQWRVGEKLFF.

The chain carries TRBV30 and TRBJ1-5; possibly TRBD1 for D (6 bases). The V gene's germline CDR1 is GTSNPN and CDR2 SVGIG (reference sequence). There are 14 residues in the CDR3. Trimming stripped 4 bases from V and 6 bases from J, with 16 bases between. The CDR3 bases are TGTGCCTGGATCGACAGGACTGTCGTTCAGCCCCAGCATTTT. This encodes CAWIDRTVVQPQHF.

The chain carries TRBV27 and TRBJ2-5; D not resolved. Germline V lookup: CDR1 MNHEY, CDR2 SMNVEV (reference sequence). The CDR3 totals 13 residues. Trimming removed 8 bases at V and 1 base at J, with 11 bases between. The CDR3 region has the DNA TGTGCCAGCGGGTGGATAGCCCAAGAGACCCAGTACTTC. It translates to CASGWIAQETQYF.

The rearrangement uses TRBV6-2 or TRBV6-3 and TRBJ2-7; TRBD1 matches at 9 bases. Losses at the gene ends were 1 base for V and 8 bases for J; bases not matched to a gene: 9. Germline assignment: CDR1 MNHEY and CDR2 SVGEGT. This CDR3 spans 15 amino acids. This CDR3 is CASSYLGQGPTKQYF. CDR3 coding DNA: TGTGCCAGCAGTTACTTGGGACAGGGACCTACGAAGCAGTACTTC.

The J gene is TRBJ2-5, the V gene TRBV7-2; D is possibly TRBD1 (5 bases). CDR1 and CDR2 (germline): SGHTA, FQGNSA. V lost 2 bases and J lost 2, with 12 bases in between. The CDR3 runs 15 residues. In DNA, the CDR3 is TGTGCCAGCAGCTTAAGAGGACATACTCAAGAGACCCAGTACTTC. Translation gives CASSLRGHTQETQYF.

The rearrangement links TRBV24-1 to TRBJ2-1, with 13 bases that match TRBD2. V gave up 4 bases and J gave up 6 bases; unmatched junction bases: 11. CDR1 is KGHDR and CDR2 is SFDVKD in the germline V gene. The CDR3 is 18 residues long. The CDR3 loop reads CATSDPGPRTSGSNEQFF. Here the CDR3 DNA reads TGTGCCACCAGTGACCCCGGCCCCCGGACTAGCGGGAGCAATGAGCAGTTCTTC.

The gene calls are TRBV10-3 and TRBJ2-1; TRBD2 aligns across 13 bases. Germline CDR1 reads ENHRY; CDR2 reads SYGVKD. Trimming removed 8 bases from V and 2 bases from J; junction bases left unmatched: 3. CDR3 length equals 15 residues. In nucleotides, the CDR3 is TGTGCCATCGGGGGGACTAGCGGGACCTACAATGAGCAGTTCTTC. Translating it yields CAIGGTSGTYNEQFF.